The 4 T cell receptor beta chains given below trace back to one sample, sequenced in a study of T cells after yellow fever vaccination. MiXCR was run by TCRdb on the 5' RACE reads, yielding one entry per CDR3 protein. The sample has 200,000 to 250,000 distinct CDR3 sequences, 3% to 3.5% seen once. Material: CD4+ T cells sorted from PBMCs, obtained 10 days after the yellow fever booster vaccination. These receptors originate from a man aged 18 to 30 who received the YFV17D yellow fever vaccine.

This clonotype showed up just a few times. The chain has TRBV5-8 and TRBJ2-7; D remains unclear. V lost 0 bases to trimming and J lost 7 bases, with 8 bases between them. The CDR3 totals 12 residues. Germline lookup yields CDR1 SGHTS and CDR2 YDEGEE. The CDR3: CASSLGLLEQYF. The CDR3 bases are TGTGCCAGCAGCTTGGGCTTGTTAGAGCAGTACTTC. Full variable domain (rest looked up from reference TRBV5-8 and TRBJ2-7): EAGVTQSPTHLIKTRGQQATLRCSPISGHTSVYWYQQALGLGLQFLLWYDEGEERNRGNFPPRFSGRQFPNYSSELNVNALELEDSALYLCASSLGLLEQYFGPGTRLTVT.

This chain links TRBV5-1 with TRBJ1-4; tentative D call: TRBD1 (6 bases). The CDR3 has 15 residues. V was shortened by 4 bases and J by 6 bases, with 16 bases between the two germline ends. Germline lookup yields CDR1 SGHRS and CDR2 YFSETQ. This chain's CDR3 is CASSPGQSFDEKLFF. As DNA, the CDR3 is TGCGCCAGCAGCCCGGGACAATCATTCGATGAAAAACTGTTTTTT.

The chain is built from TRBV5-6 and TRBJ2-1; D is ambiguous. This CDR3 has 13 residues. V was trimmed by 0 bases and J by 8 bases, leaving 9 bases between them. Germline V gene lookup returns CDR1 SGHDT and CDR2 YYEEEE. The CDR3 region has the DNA TGTGCCAGCAGCTTGGTGAGCGTCGATGAGCAGTTCTTC. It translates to CASSLVSVDEQFF.

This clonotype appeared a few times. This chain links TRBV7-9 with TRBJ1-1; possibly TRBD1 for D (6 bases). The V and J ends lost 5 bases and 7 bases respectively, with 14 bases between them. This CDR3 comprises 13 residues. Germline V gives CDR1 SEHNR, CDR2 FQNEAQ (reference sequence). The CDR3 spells CASSPEGRGEAFF. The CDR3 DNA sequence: TGTGCCAGCAGCCCTGAAGGCAGGGGTGAAGCTTTCTTT.